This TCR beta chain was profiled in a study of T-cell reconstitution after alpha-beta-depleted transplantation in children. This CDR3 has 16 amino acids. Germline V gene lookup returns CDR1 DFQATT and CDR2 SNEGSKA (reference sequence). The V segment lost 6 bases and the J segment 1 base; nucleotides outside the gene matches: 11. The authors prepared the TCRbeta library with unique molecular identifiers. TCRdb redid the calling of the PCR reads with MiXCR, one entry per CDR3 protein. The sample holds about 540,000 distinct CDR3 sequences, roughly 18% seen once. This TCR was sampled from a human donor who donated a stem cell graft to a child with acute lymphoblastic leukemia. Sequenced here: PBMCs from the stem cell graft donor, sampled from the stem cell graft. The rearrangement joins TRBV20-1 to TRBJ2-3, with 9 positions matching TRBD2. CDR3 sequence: CSASSGSGRRTDTQYF. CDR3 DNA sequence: TGCAGTGCCTCTAGTGGTAGCGGGAGACGCACAGATACGCAGTATTTT.